The T cell receptor (beta chain) under discussion was sequenced for a study of identical twins' blood T cells. In the study overall: Roughly 12 libraries, six alpha and six beta, gave approximately 50 million reads.

The CDR3 has 16 amino acids. Trimming took off 5 bases at V and 2 bases at J, with 17 bases between the two ends. The germline CDR1 and CDR2 sequences are SGDLS and YYNGEE. One entry per CDR3 protein, called by TCRdb with MiXCR from the 5' RACE reads. Of a few hundred thousand distinct CDR3 sequences listed, approximately 30% were seen once; the top ten hold about 6%. All three twin pairs grew up together with likely shared infections and vaccines. A few counts support this clonotype. This rearrangement joins TRBV9 to TRBJ1-3; D is undetermined. Source material: PBMCs. The sequence derives from a woman aged 18-49 years in good health. CDR3 sequence reads: CASSPQGSAAGNTIYF. The CDR3 nucleotides are TGTGCCAGCAGTCCCCAAGGGTCGGCGGCTGGAAACACCATATATTTT. The variable domain in full, completed from reference TRBV9 and TRBJ1-3, reads DSGVTQTPKHLITATGQRVTLRCSPRSGDLSVYWYQQSLDQGLQFLIQYYNGEERAKGNILERFSAQQFPDLHSELNLSSLELGDSALYFCASSPQGSAAGNTIYFGEGSWLTVV.